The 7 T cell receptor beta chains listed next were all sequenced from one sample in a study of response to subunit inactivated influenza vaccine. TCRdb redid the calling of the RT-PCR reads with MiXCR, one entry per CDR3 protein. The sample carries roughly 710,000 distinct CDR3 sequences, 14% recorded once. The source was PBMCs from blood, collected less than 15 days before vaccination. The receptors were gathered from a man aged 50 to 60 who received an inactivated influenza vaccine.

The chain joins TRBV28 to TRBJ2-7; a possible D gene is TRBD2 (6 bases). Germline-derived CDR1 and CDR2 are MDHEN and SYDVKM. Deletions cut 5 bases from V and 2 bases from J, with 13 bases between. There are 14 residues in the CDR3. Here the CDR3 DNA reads TGTGCCAGCAGTCGAGCGGGCCCGGCCTACGAGCAGTACTTC. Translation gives CASSRAGPAYEQYF.

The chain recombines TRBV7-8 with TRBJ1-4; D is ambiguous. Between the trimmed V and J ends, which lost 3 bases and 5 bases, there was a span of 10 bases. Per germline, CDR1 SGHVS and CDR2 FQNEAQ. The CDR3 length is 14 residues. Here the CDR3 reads CASSLAQRNEKLFF. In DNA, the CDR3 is TGTGCCAGCAGCTTGGCACAGAGAAATGAAAAACTGTTTTTT.

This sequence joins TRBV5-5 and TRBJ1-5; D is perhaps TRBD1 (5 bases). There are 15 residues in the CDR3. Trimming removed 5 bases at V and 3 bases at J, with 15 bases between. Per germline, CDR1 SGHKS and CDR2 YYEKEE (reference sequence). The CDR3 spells CASSPGDGLNQPQHF. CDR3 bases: TGTGCCAGCAGTCCCGGGGACGGCCTCAATCAGCCCCAGCATTTT.

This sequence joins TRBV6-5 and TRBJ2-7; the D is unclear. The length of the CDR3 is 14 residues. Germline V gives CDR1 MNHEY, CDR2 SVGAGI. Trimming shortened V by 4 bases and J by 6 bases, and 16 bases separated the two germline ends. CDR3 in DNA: TGTGCCAGCAGTTCCAGGTCCTTCTCAACCGAGCAGTACTTC. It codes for CASSSRSFSTEQYF.

The CDR3 nucleotides read TGCAGTGCTAGGATCGTAGGACTAGCGGAAAAAGAGCAGTTCTTC. Protein product: CSARIVGLAEKEQFF. The chain uses TRBV20-1 and TRBJ2-1, with TRBD2 identical over 10 bases. From germline, CDR1 is DFQATT and CDR2 SNEGSKA (reference sequence). This CDR3 is built from 15 residues. The junction had 12 bases not matched to a gene; V was cut back by 3 bases and J by 10 bases.

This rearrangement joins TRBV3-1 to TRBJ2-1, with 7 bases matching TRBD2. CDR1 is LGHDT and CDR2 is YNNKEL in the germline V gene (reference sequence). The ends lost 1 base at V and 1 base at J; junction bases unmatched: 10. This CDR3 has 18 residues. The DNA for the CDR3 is TGTGCCAGCAGCCAAGTGGCTAGCGGACGGTGGTCCTACAATGAGCAGTTCTTC. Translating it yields CASSQVASGRWSYNEQFF.

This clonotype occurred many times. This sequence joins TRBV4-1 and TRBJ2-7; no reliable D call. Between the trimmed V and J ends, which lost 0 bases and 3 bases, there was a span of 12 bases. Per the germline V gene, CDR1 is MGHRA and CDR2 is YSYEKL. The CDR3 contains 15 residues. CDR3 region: CASSQDDSQLYEQYF. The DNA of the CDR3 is TGCGCCAGCAGCCAAGATGACTCGCAGCTCTACGAGCAGTACTTC.